This is a list of T cell receptor beta chains from one sample in a study of T cell responses to AZD1222 COVID-19 vaccine. The table came from immunoSEQ multiplex PCR; TCRdb's copy has only in-frame clones and leaves some out. Among over 100,000 clones, approximately 87% were seen once, and the ten largest hold roughly an eighth. The sample in question was peripheral blood, obtained on day 0 of AZD1222 vaccination. Receptors originate from an adult in good health. Each CDR3 is given with its conserved first and last residue. The order of the fields is CDR3 length, V gene, J gene, CDR3 protein.

CDR3 length: 14
V gene: TRBV11-2
J gene: TRBJ1-1
CDR3 protein: CASSVRVGNTEAFF

CDR3 length: 15
V gene: TRBV28
J gene: TRBJ2-7
CDR3 protein: CASSLRPSESYEQYF

CDR3 length: 12
V gene: TRBV3-1/TRBV3-2
J gene: TRBJ2-2
CDR3 protein: CASSQVGRELFF

CDR3 length: 15
V gene: TRBV28
J gene: TRBJ2-7
CDR3 protein: CASSLLGQGSYEQYF

CDR3 length: 15
V gene: TRBV9
J gene: TRBJ1-5
CDR3 protein: CASSVDPTSNQPQHF

CDR3 length: 13
V gene: TRBV19
J gene: TRBJ2-7
CDR3 protein: CASSYRGSYEQYF

CDR3 length: 17
V gene: TRBV28
J gene: TRBJ1-5
CDR3 protein: CASSLIVGGHPPRAQHF

CDR3 length: 12
V gene: TRBV12-3/TRBV12-4
J gene: TRBJ1-5
CDR3 protein: CASSGSNQPQHF

CDR3 length: 18
V gene: TRBV11-2
J gene: TRBJ2-7
CDR3 protein: CASSFPSSRQLYSYEQYF

CDR3 length: 19
V gene: TRBV7-8
J gene: TRBJ1-4
CDR3 protein: CASSLLPKNLLPTNEKLFF

CDR3 length: 13
V gene: TRBV24-1
J gene: TRBJ2-2
CDR3 protein: CATSDFGAGELFF

CDR3 length: 14
V gene: TRBV2
J gene: TRBJ2-7
CDR3 protein: CASRPLAGGYEQYF

CDR3 length: 14
V gene: TRBV28
J gene: TRBJ1-5
CDR3 protein: CASSIAASYQPQHF

CDR3 length: 14
V gene: TRBV10-3
J gene: TRBJ2-7
CDR3 protein: CAITPGTGANEQYF

CDR3 length: 13
V gene: TRBV27
J gene: TRBJ2-1
CDR3 protein: CASSPDQGYEQFF

CDR3 length: 15
V gene: TRBV4-3
J gene: TRBJ1-1
CDR3 protein: CASSQDGRGLRRVFF

CDR3 length: 13
V gene: TRBV25-1
J gene: TRBJ1-1
CDR3 protein: CASSDQTNTEAFF

CDR3 length: 17
V gene: TRBV9
J gene: TRBJ2-3
CDR3 protein: CASSVGGTGAGADTQYF

CDR3 length: 16
V gene: TRBV28
J gene: TRBJ2-7
CDR3 protein: CASIEGQDRVFYEQYF

CDR3 length: 15
V gene: TRBV7-3
J gene: TRBJ2-3
CDR3 protein: CASSLIGGSGDTQYF

CDR3 length: 15
V gene: TRBV6-5
J gene: TRBJ1-6
CDR3 protein: CASSLAGLRVTPLHF

CDR3 length: 16
V gene: TRBV5-1
J gene: TRBJ2-5
CDR3 protein: CASSLEASGSTETQYF

CDR3 length: 13
V gene: TRBV6-5
J gene: TRBJ2-7
CDR3 protein: CASKPQALYEQYF

CDR3 length: 11
V gene: TRBV20-1
J gene: TRBJ1-3
CDR3 protein: CSANTGNTIYF

CDR3 length: 15
V gene: TRBV11-1
J gene: TRBJ2-4
CDR3 protein: CASSPRKLAKNIQYF

CDR3 length: 12
V gene: TRBV30
J gene: TRBJ1-6
CDR3 protein: CACHSGGRSFHF